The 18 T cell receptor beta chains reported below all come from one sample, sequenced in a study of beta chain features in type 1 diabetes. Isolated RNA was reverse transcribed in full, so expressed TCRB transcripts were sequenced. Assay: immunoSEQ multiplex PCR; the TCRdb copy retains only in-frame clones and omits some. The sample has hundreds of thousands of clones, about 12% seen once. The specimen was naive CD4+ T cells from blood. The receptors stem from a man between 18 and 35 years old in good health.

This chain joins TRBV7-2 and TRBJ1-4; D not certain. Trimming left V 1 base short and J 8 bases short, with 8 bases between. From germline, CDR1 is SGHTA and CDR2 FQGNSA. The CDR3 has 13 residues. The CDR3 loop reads CASSLGPGEKLFF. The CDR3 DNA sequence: TGTGCCAGCAGCTTAGGGCCCGGGGAAAAACTGTTTTTT. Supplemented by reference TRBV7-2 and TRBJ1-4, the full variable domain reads GAGVSQSPSNKVTEKGKDVELRCDPISGHTALYWYRQSLGQGLEFLIYFQGNSAPDKSGLPSDRFSAERTGGSVSTLTIQRTQQEDSAVYLCASSLGPGEKLFFGSGTQLSVL.

The CDR3 nucleotides read TGTGCCAGCAGCCAATCTCTTCCCGGGCAGGGACTAGACTACGAGCAGTACTTC. Its protein is CASSQSLPGQGLDYEQYF. V and J are TRBV14 and TRBJ2-7, with 8 bases aligning to TRBD2. The germline V gene has CDR1 SGHDN and CDR2 FVKESK. This CDR3 contains 18 residues. V dropped 2 bases and J dropped 3; count of bases not matched to a gene: 15.

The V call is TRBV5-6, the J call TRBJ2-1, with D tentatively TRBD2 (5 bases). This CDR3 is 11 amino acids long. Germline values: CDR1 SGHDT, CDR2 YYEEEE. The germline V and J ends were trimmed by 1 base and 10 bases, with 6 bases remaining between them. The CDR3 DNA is TGTGCCAGCAGCTTGTGGGAGGAGCAGTTCTTC. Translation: CASSLWEEQFF.

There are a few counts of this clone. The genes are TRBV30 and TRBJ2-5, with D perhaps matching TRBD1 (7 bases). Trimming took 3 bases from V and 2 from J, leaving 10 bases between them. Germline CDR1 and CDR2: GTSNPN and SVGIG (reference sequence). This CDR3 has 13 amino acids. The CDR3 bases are TGTGCCTGGAGGCGGGACAGTCAAGAGACCCAGTACTTC. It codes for CAWRRDSQETQYF.

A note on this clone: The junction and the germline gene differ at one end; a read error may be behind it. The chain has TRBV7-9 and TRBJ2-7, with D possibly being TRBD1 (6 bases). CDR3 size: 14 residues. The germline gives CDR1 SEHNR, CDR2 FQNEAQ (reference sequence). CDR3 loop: CASSRSGTTRSLNF. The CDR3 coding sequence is TGTGCCAGCAGCCGATCCGGGACAACGAGGTCTCTCAACTTC.

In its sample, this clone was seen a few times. The CDR3 region has the DNA TGTGCCTGCCGGCCCGGGACAGACTATGGCTACACCTTC. Protein: CACRPGTDYGYTF. The J gene is TRBJ1-2, the V gene TRBV30; 7 bases match TRBD1. This CDR3 spans 13 amino acids. The V segment lost 6 bases and the J segment 3 bases; nucleotides outside the gene matches: 7. Germline CDR1 reads GTSNPN; CDR2 reads SVGIG (reference sequence).

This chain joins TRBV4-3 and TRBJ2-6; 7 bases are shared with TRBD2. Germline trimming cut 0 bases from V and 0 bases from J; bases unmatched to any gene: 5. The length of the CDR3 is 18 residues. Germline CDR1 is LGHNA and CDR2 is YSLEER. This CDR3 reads CASSQDPAGISGANVLTF. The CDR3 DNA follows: TGCGCCAGCAGCCAAGATCCAGCGGGAATCTCTGGGGCCAACGTCCTGACTTTC.

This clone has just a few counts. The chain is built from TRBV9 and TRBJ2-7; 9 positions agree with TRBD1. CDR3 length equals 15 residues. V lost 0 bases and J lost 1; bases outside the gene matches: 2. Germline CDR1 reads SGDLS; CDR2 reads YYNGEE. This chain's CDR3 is CASSVGGTGSYEQYF. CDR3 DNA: TGTGCCAGCAGCGTAGGTGGGACAGGGTCCTACGAGCAGTACTTC.

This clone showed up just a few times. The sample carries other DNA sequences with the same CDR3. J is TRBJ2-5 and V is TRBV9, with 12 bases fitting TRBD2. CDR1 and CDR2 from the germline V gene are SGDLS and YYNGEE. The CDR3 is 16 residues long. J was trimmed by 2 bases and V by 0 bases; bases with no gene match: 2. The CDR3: CASSVATSGGQETQYF. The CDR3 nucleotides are TGTGCCAGCAGCGTAGCTACTAGCGGGGGGCAAGAGACCCAGTACTTC.

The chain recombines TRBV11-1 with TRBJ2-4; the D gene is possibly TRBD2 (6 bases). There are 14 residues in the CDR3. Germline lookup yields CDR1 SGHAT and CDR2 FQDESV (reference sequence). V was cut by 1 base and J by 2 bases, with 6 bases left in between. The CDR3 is CASSLGDSKNIQYF. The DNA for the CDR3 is TGTGCCAGCAGCTTAGGGGACTCCAAAAACATTCAGTACTTC. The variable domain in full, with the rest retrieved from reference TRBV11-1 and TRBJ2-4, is EAEVAQSPRYKITEKSQAVAFWCDPISGHATLYWYRQILGQGPELLVQFQDESVVDDSQLPKDRFSAERLKGVDSTLKIQPAELGDSAMYLCASSLGDSKNIQYFGAGTRLSVL.

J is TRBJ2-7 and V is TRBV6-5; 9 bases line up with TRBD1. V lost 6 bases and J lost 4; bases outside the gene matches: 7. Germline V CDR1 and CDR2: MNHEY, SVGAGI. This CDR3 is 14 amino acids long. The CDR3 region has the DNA TGTGCCAGCAGGTCCTTGGACAGGGGTTACGAGCAGTACTTC. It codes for CASRSLDRGYEQYF.

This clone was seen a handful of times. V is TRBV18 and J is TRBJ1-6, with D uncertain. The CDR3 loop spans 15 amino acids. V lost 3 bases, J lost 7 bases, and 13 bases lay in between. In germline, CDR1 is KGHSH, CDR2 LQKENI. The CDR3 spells CASSPEGLGNSPLHF. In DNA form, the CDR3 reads TGTGCCAGCTCACCCGAGGGCCTCGGAAATTCACCCCTCCACTTT.

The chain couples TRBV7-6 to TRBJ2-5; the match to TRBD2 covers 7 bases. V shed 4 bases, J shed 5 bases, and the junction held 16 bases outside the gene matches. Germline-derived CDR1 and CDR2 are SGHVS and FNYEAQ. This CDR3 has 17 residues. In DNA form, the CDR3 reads TGTGCCAGCAGCTCCCTATGGGTGTCGAGGGAGGGGGAGACCCAGTACTTC. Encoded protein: CASSSLWVSREGETQYF.

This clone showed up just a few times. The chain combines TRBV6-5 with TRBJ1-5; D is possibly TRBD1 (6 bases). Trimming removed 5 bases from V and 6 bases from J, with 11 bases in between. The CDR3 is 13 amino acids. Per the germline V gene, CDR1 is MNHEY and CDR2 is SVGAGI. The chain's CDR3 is CASSRNRVQPQHF. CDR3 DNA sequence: TGTGCCAGCAGTCGTAACAGGGTTCAGCCCCAGCATTTT.

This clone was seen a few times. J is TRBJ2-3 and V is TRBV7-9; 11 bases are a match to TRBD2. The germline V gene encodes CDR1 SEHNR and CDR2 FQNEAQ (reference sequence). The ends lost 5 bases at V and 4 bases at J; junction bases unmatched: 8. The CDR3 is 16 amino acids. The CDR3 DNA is TGTGCCAGCAGCCCCGCTAGCGGGGGGTGGGCAGATACGCAGTATTTT. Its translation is CASSPASGGWADTQYF.

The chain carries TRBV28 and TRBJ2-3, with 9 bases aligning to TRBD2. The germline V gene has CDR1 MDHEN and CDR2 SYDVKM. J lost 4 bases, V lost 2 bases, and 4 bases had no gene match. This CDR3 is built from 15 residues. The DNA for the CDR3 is TGTGCCAGCAGTTTAGCGGGAGGGACCCCAGATACGCAGTATTTT. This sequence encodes CASSLAGGTPDTQYF. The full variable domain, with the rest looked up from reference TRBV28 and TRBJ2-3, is DVKVTQSSRYLVKRTGEKVFLECVQDMDHENMFWYRQDPGLGLRLIYFSYDVKMKEKGDIPEGYSVSREKKERFSLILESASTNQTSMYLCASSLAGGTPDTQYFGPGTRLTVL.

The CDR3 sequence is CASSLFSYTDTQYF. The CDR3 DNA sequence: TGTGCCAGCAGCTTGTTTTCTTACACGGATACGCAGTATTTT. The chain is built from TRBV5-8 and TRBJ2-3, with D uncertain. This CDR3 contains 14 residues. The V gene lost 1 base and the J gene lost 6 bases, with 12 bases spanning the gap. Looked up from germline, CDR1 is SGHTS and CDR2 is YDEGEE.

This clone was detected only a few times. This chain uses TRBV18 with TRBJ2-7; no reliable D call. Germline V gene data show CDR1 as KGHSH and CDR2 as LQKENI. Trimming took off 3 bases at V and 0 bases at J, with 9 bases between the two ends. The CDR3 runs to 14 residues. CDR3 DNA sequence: TGTGCCAGCTCACCCCGTGAGTCCTCCTACGAGCAGTACTTC. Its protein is CASSPRESSYEQYF. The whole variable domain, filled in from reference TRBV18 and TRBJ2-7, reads NAGVMQNPRHLVRRRGQEARLRCSPMKGHSHVYWYRQLPEEGLKFMVYLQKENIIDESGMPKERFSAEFPKEGPSILRIQQVVRGDSAAYFCASSPRESSYEQYFGPGTRLTVT.